This T cell receptor beta chain derives from a study of OX40 agonist ivuxolimab in advanced cancers. CDR1 is SGHTS, CDR2 YDEGEE, per germline. CDR3 length: 15 residues. V shed 1 base and J shed 0 bases, with 8 bases lying between them. This clone was seen a single time. The method was immunoSEQ multiplex PCR; TCRdb's version includes in-frame clones alone and lacks a portion of them. The sample records roughly 62,000 clones, about 83% being singletons. This receptor was identified in an adult with an advanced solid tumor such as melanoma, head and neck, liver or kidney cancer. The specimen was CD4+ or CD8+ T cells sorted from blood, collected in a trial of the OX40 agonist ivuxolimab. The chain uses TRBV5-8 and TRBJ1-3; weak D call: TRBD1 (5 bases). The CDR3 is CASSLWGSSGNTIYF. In DNA, the CDR3 is TGTGCCAGCAGCTTGTGGGGCAGCTCTGGAAACACCATATATTTT.